The sequence of this TCR beta chain was determined in a study of cytomegalovirus exposure and HLA in healthy donors (dated by TCRdb to 2016 to 2017). Background on the whole study: An earlier analysis of more than 550 of the donors reported approximately 300 Gb of sequence data and 90 million to 120 million unique TCR beta sequences obtained from some 170 million T cells. Typing coverage varied by locus: about 620-630 donors for A, B, C, DRB1 and DQB1; roughly 500 for DQA1; around 610 for DPA1; around 490 for DPB1. Rather than using new phenotypic data, the later analysis identified candidate immune exposures from TCR beta sequences and from how often those sequences occurred across donors. Among 300 to 500 genotyped donors of the cohort, an average of approximately 240,000 unique TCR beta nucleotide sequences was sequenced per donor, of which roughly 17% were non-productive. In a later analysis, previously published TCR beta repertoires from 500 to 750 donors were re-analyzed and high-resolution HLA genotyping was added so that TCR occurrence patterns could be studied. The study profiled the T cell repertoires of 500 to 800 subjects by immunosequencing and related them to cytomegalovirus serostatus. Five DR-DQ haplotypes were treated as single units for association and clustering because of strong linkage in the cohort. An early release covering 550 to 650 HLA-typed donors comprised 250 to 350 gigabases of sequencing data and tens of millions of unique TCR sequences. Both class I and class II loci were covered by HLA typing, at four-digit resolution. Of the approximately 400 genotyped donors, roughly 85% fell in the genetic ancestry cluster associated with self-reported Caucasian donors. The aim of the study was to test whether cataloging public T cell receptors could identify signatures of past pathogen exposure. To decide whether each TCR beta V gene segment behaved as functional or pseudogenic, an earlier analysis of some 600 of the donors relied on high-throughput TCR beta sequencing. A later genetic analysis used genome-wide SNP genotypes for about 60% of the roughly 700 donors, treating that subset as a discovery cohort. Donor age, sex, ethnicity and CMV serostatus were collected together with the repertoire data. Every repertoire in the discovery cohort had been generated on one and the same sequencing platform. Along with the roughly 670-subject first cohort, a separate validation cohort of over a hundred different subjects was used. High-throughput TCR immunosequencing, statistical association of individual TCRs with disease status, and machine learning were combined to predict cytomegalovirus infection status. Summary of the overall study and its limitations: A further reported finding was that TCR beta sequences accurately predicted the HLA-A and HLA-B alleles for most subjects in the first cohort. In a later analysis, HLA-associated TCR beta chains showed more clonal expansion and lower generation probabilities than non-associated chains that were equally common. The sequencing pipeline was judged likely to have produced a cluster of highly shared sequence variants as a technical artifact. In a later analysis, most CMV-associated TCR beta chains were found to appear HLA-restricted, with HLA associations seemingly driven largely by CMV exposure. According to a later analysis, parvovirus B19, influenza, CMV and Epstein-Barr virus appeared linked to several top co-occurrence clusters. The authors suggested that the approach could potentially be generalized to other disease states and immunological phenotypes. In this cohort, only TCR beta chains were sequenced, and detectable features were limited by the absence of alpha or paired-chain data. While some public TCRs were present in many individuals, most TCR sequences turned up only very rarely across donors. A later genetic analysis associated a missense DCLRE1C variant with V-gene and J-gene trimming of TCR beta chains, and an independent cohort replicated the association. Specific HLA alleles were associated with 15,000 to 20,000 TCR beta sequences at a false discovery rate of 0.05 in a later analysis. Linkage disequilibrium might explain the correlated functional status among segregating V segments, but an unknown experimental factor could not be excluded. In a later analysis, TCR association rates were found to vary across HLA loci, with the most associated TCRs seen for DRB1 alleles and the fewest for HLA-C alleles. Because the 87-base-pair reads could not distinguish some IMGT-functional V segments, including TRBV6-2 and TRBV6-3, those segments were excluded. In vitro tests confirmed that a few of the cytomegalovirus-associated TCR beta chains recognize cytomegalovirus antigens. Strong co-occurrence of HLA alleles, especially DR and DQ, made assigning TCR associations to individual alleles difficult. Because counts were too low, roughly 18 rarely observed V segments, including chromosome 9 orphons, were left out of the earlier analysis of roughly 600 of the donors. Compared with the approximately 670-donor mean, donors in an Asian-associated ancestry cluster had fewer N-insertions in productive TCRs, according to a later genetic analysis. Immune exposure information for the cohort was limited to CMV serostatus. Because some donors lacked HLA typing at each locus, the association tests relied only on the typed subset. In both the original and validation cohorts, the classifier was reported to diagnose cytomegalovirus status with high specificity and sensitivity. A total of about 180 TCR beta chains were listed by the study as associated with cytomegalovirus. Sequencing depth was assumed to be roughly uniform across donors in the presence/absence analyses, though that assumption may not hold. An earlier analysis of roughly 570 of the donors showed that most TCR beta V segments appeared in productive rearrangements either about 87% or about 30% of the time, which broadly matched IMGT annotations.

Libraries were constructed by the immunoSEQ multiplex PCR assay. For the multiplex PCR, a mixture combining 60 forward primers for TCR Vbeta segments and 13 reverse primers for TCR Jbeta segments was used. Amplification of the CDR3 region of rearranged TCR beta genes was performed with a multiplex PCR assay on genomic DNA. The amplified TCR beta libraries were sequenced on the Illumina HiSeq System as 87-base-pair reads. In the paper's pipeline: A later analysis tallied approximately 87 million unique TCR beta chains across the 666 repertoires, and some 10 million of those chains were shared by two or more donors. Raw reads were error-corrected and collapsed into unique sequences with a nearest-neighbor algorithm that merged closely related sequences to remove PCR and sequencing errors. Alignment of CDR3 sequences to IMGT reference sequences was used to assign V, D and J gene segments. For a sequence to be retained, at least a six-nucleotide match to both a V gene segment and a J gene segment was required. A rearrangement was called productive if the CDR3 had no stop codons and remained in frame with V and J, and every other rearrangement was called non-productive. CDR3 was defined by IMGT convention, running from the second conserved V-encoded cysteine to the conserved J-encoded phenylalanine. The earlier analysis of about 530 of the donors excluded any sequence lacking an unambiguous match to a single V gene segment. An earlier analysis of 450 to 650 of the donors called V segments functional above 56.7% productive rearrangements and segregating when the between-donor standard deviation exceeded 5%. A statistical classification framework was developed to diagnose cytomegalovirus status using the catalog of TCR beta chain sequences. In a later analysis, TCR nucleotide sequences were compared against IMGT/GENE-DB human TR gene sequences so that V and J genes could be assigned. Using the TCRdist pipeline, a later analysis assigned CDR3 sequences along with most-parsimonious VDJ recombination scenarios. In a later analysis, each TCR beta chain was defined by its CDR3 amino acid sequence together with its V-gene family, and reads without a unique V-gene family were excluded. As a way to deal with suspected cross-contamination and a sequencing artifact, a later analysis dropped 640 or so nucleotide sequences that were highly shared and had low generation probability. In a later analysis, a clonal expansion index for each public chain was calculated from normalized within-repertoire ranks of inferred template counts. In a later analysis, generation probabilities were computed with a VDJ recombination model fitted to out-of-frame rearrangements, and the resulting probabilities were checked against IGoR. In a later analysis, hypergeometric tests were used to score TCR-TCR, TCR-HLA and TCR-CMV co-occurrence, with a repertoire-size bias correction applied to TCR pairs. A later analysis estimated false discovery rates by permuting HLA or CMV assignments 20 times. In a later analysis, co-occurring TCRs were grouped using DBSCAN, and TCRdist sequence similarity was added for clustering within HLA-allele-positive subsets. Repertoires with fewer than 30,000 or more than 120,000 public chains, plus five repertoires with anomalous nucleotide sharing, were excluded from co-occurrence clustering. Drawn from immuneACCESS, this table holds only the in-frame rearrangements with V and J called that TCRdb kept. Clones are partly lost; checked studies trace under half to an unresolved V gene and leave the rest unexplained. Clonal size and the V and J genes are those of that table, whereas D and trimming came from the DNA. This sample is represented by some 97,000 clones; 76% of them were singletons. The ten top clones hold 4% of the sample.

The cohort consisted of 650 to 850 healthy bone marrow donors. Cohort members were all nominally healthy when sampled, although unrecorded immune exposures were likely present. The donor tested CMV seropositive, placing the donor among the roughly 300 seropositive members of the cohort. Each donor provided a peripheral blood sample, and peripheral blood mononuclear cells were used for TCR beta sequencing. The Qiagen DNeasy Blood Extraction Kit was used to extract genomic DNA from the blood cell samples. The CDR3 measures 11 amino acids from cysteine to phenylalanine. The read is trimmed to its CDR3 DNA, 33 bases read in frame from base 1. The V end loses 8 bases and the J end loses 2 bases, and a stretch of 7 bases separates them. In the germline V gene (reference sequence), CDR1 corresponds to GTSNPN and CDR2 to SVGIG. On this clone: Its antigen is still unknown. No much larger clone is present one base from it, and per-base qualities are unavailable.

This TCR was recovered from a woman between 50 and 59 years old in good health and CMV-seropositive. This chain is built from TRBV30 and TRBJ1-3; no D gene can be assigned with confidence. What was sequenced was PBMCs. The CDR3 protein is CALEPGNTIYF. The bases read TGTGCCCTAGAGCCTGGAAACACCATATATTTT.